The T cell receptor (beta chain) described here comes from a study of blood T cells in healthy people across ages. For the second PCR, which ran for about 6 to 11 cycles, a sample-barcoded 5' primer and a J-beta primer mix were used. One entry per CDR3 protein results from TCRdb running MiXCR on the 5' RACE reads. Of hundreds of thousands of distinct CDR3 sequences in the sample, under 70% were seen once. There were at least 5 micrograms of total RNA extracted from every sample. The CDR3 has 14 residues. J gave up 5 bases and V 2 bases, and 5 bases lay outside the gene matches. Germline CDR1 and CDR2: ENHRY and SYGVKD.

The sample taken for sequencing was blood. This chain uses TRBV10-3 with TRBJ2-5; 7 nucleotides agree with TRBD2. The TCR sequence derives from a man aged 55 to 70 in good health. In DNA, the CDR3 is TGTGCCATCAGTGAGGGGGTAGCGGGTGAGACCCAGTACTTC. It specifies CAISEGVAGETQYF.